These 12 T cell receptor beta chains were sequenced from one sample in a study of PD-1 blockade in mismatch repair-deficient tumors. Sequencing was performed with immunoSEQ multiplex PCR; in TCRdb, only in-frame clones are kept and a portion is missing. There are under 150,000 clones in the sample; around 87% occur only once, and roughly 13% lies in the top ten. This specimen was peripheral blood, taken 44 weeks after starting pembrolizumab. These receptors all stem from an adult with mismatch repair-deficient cancer.

This clone was picked up one time. The J gene is TRBJ2-1, the V gene TRBV7-6, with 10 positions matching TRBD2. The CDR3 has 15 residues. The V gene end was trimmed by 2 bases and the J gene end by 4 bases; junction bases not matched to a gene: 2. CDR1 SGHVS and CDR2 FNYEAQ come from the germline V gene. The CDR3 loop is CASSLTSGVYNEQFF. In DNA, the CDR3 is TGTGCCAGCAGCTTAACTAGCGGGGTTTACAATGAGCAGTTCTTC.

The rearrangement joins TRBV10-3 to TRBJ2-7; maybe TRBD2 (5 bases). The CDR3 totals 14 residues. Between the trimmed V and J ends, which lost 5 bases and 1 base, there was a span of 12 bases. Germline CDR1 is ENHRY and CDR2 is SYGVKD. DNA of the CDR3: TGTGCCATCAGTCCCCGGGGTACTTCCTACGAGCAGTACTTC. This translates into CAISPRGTSYEQYF.

The chain has TRBV27 and TRBJ2-1; 7 nucleotides match TRBD2. CDR1 is MNHEY and CDR2 is SMNVEV in the germline V gene (reference sequence). V dropped 5 bases and J dropped 0; count of bases not matched to a gene: 7. This CDR3 comprises 16 residues. CDR3 DNA: TGTGCCAGCAGTCCTTCTAGCGGCCCCTCCTACAATGAGCAGTTCTTC. Encoded protein: CASSPSSGPSYNEQFF.

J is TRBJ2-5 and V is TRBV2; TRBD1 matches 8 bases. Germline V gives CDR1 SNHLY, CDR2 FYNNEI. The CDR3 contains 14 residues. J gave up 5 bases and V 6 bases, and 8 bases lay outside the gene matches. CDR3 nucleotide sequence: TGTGCCAGCAGGGACAGGGTCGCTGGGGAGACCCAGTACTTC. This codes for CASRDRVAGETQYF.

The rearrangement links TRBV28 to TRBJ2-1; 7 nucleotides agree with TRBD2. CDR1 is MDHEN and CDR2 is SYDVKM in the germline V gene. CDR3 length: 15 residues. Losses at the gene ends were 4 bases for V and 1 base for J; bases not matched to a gene: 4. The CDR3 bases are TGTGCCAGCAGTTCTCGGGGAGGGTCCTACAATGAGCAGTTCTTC. Its protein is CASSSRGGSYNEQFF.

The V call is TRBV7-9, the J call TRBJ1-1; D is ambiguous. This CDR3 spans 14 amino acids. V dropped 5 bases and J dropped 0 bases, with 10 bases sitting between them. Germline V gene sequence: CDR1 SEHNR, CDR2 FQNEAQ (reference sequence). This CDR3 reads CASSPRSMNTEAFF. The CDR3, as DNA: TGTGCCAGCAGCCCACGGAGCATGAACACTGAAGCTTTCTTT. The variable domain in full, with the rest retrieved from reference TRBV7-9 and TRBJ1-1, is DTGVSQNPRHKITKRGQNVTFRCDPISEHNRLYWYRQTLGQGPEFLTYFQNEAQLEKSRLLSDRFSAERPKGSFSTLEIQRTEQGDSAMYLCASSPRSMNTEAFFGQGTRLTVV.

This clone occurred a few times. The chain has TRBV4-3 and TRBJ2-7; D not resolved. The V and J ends lost 0 bases and 3 bases respectively, with 15 bases between them. CDR1 is LGHNA, CDR2 YSLEER, per germline. This CDR3 spans 16 amino acids. The CDR3 DNA follows: TGCGCCAGCAGCCAAGATTTGGCCGGATATATCTACGAGCAGTACTTC. It yields the protein CASSQDLAGYIYEQYF.

The V call is TRBV6-1, the J call TRBJ2-7; the D gene could be TRBD1 or TRBD2 (6 bases each). Trimming took off 2 bases at V and 1 base at J, with 15 bases between the two ends. The CDR3 consists of 16 residues. Germline CDR1 MNHNS, CDR2 SASEGT. Here the CDR3 reads CASSETGAGNSYEQYF. The CDR3 DNA reads TGTGCCAGCAGTGAAACGGGGGCAGGGAATTCCTACGAGCAGTACTTC.

The chain combines TRBV4-1 with TRBJ2-1, with 12 bases aligning to TRBD2. Trimming cost V 4 bases and J 0 bases; bases outside gene matches: 7. The CDR3 length is 18 residues. Germline values: CDR1 MGHRA, CDR2 YSYEKL. The CDR3 region is CASSPQTSGGSSYNEQFF. In nucleotides, the CDR3 is TGCGCCAGCAGCCCCCAGACTAGCGGGGGTTCCTCCTACAATGAGCAGTTCTTC.

The chain carries TRBV5-1 and TRBJ2-1; 12 nucleotides line up with TRBD2. Germline V gene lookup returns CDR1 SGHRS and CDR2 YFSETQ. V shed 2 bases, J shed 6 bases, and the junction held 9 bases outside the gene matches. The CDR3 spans 17 residues. The CDR3 reads CASSLNPRLAGVNEQFF. The CDR3 coding sequence is TGCGCCAGCAGCTTAAACCCCCGACTAGCGGGAGTCAATGAGCAGTTCTTC.

This chain links TRBV27 with TRBJ2-7; D gene uncertain. Germline-derived CDR1 and CDR2 are MNHEY and SMNVEV (reference sequence). Trimming stripped 6 bases from V and 5 bases from J, with 11 bases between. The CDR3 length is 12 residues. The CDR3 DNA is TGTGCCAGCAGGGTTAGGACGAACGAGCAGTACTTC. It yields the protein CASRVRTNEQYF.

This chain links TRBV6-5 with TRBJ1-5; no reliable D call. Trimming took 0 bases from V and 1 from J, leaving 7 bases between them. From germline, CDR1 is MNHEY and CDR2 SVGAGI. The CDR3 consists of 15 residues. The CDR3 reads CASSYSGLSNQPQHF. CDR3 in DNA: TGTGCCAGCAGTTACTCCGGACTGAGCAATCAGCCCCAGCATTTT.